The T cell receptor (beta chain) under discussion was sequenced for a study of graft-versus-host responses after intestinal transplantation. Study in general: Multivisceral, liver-intestinal, or isolated intestinal transplants were given to recipients.

This clone was observed once. The antigen is not known. Sequencing used immunoSEQ multiplex PCR; TCRdb keeps in-frame clones, though not all of them. The sample has more than 90,000 clones, approximately 92% seen once. Study results and caveats: The marrow of recipients harbored GvH clones, and ileum or blood showed some of them first.

The CDR3 length is 17 residues. Unmatched junction bases numbered 3, after V lost 1 base and J lost 1 base. Germline values: CDR1 LNHNV, CDR2 YYDKDF (reference sequence). The gene calls are TRBV15 and TRBJ2-2; 10 nucleotides agree with TRBD1. The origin of this receptor is a human donor who received an intestinal transplant. Specimen: unstimulated CD8+ T cells sorted from spleen or lymph node cells, collected before intestinal transplant. The CDR3 sequence: CATSRGGQGLNTGELFF. In DNA, the CDR3 is TGTGCCACCAGCAGAGGGGGACAGGGGCTGAACACCGGGGAGCTGTTTTTT.